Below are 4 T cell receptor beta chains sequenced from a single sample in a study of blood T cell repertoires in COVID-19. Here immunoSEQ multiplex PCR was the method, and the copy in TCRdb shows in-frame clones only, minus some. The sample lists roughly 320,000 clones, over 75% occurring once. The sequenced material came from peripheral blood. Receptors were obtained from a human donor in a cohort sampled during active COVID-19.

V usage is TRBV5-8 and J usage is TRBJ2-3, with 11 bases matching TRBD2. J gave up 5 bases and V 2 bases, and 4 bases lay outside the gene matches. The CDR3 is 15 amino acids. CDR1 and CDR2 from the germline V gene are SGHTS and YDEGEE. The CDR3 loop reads CASSFTSGGRDTQYF. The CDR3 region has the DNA TGTGCCAGCAGCTTTACTAGCGGGGGCCGAGATACGCAGTATTTT.

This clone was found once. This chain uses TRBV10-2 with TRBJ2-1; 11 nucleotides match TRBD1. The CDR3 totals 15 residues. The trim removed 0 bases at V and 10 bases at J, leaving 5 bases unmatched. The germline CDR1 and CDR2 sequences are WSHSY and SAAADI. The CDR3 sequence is CASSESRTGGLEQFF. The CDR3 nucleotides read TGCGCCAGCAGTGAGTCGAGGACAGGGGGCTTGGAGCAGTTCTTC.

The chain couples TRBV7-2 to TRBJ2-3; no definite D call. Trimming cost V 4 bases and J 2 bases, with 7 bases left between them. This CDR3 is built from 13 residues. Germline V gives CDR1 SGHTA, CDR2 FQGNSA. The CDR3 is CASSSGPTDTQYF. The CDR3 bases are TGTGCCAGCAGCTCTGGGCCCACAGATACGCAGTATTTT.

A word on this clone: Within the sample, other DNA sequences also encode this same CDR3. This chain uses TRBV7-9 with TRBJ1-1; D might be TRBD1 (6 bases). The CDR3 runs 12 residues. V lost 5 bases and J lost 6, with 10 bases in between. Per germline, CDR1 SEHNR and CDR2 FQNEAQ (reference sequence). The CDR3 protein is CASSPGGPEAFF. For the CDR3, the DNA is TGTGCCAGCAGCCCCGGGGGGCCTGAAGCTTTCTTT.